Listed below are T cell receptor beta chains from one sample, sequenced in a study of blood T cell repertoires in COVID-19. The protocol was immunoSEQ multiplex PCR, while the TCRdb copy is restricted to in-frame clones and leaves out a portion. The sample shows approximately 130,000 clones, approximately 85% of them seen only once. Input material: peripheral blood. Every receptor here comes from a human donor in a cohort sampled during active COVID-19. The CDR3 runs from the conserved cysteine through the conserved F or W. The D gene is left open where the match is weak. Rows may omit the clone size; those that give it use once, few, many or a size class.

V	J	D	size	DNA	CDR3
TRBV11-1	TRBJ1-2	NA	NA	TGTGCCAGCAGCTTAGCGCAGGAGGGCTATGGCTACACCTTC	CASSLAQEGYGYTF
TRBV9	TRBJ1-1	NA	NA	TGTGCCAGCAGCCAGACGGGGAACACTGAAGCTTTCTTT	CASSQTGNTEAFF
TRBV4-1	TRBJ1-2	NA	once	TGCGCCAGCAGCCAAGATCAGGCAGGGGTAGATGGCTACACCTTC	CASSQDQAGVDGYTF
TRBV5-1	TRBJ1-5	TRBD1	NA	TGCGCCAGCCCAGAGATTTACTGGGGGGACAGCCCGGATCAGCCCCAGCATTTT	CASPEIYWGDSPDQPQHF
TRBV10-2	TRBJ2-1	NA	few	TGCGCCAGCAGTGAGTACGGGAATGAGCAGTTCTTC	CASSEYGNEQFF
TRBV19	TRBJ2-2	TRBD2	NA	TGTGCCAGTAGTATAGATGGTCTAGCGGGGTCGAACACCGGGGAGCTGTTTTTT	CASSIDGLAGSNTGELFF
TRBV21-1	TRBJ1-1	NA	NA	TGTGCCAGCAGCAAAGCTCAGGGTGAGAACACTGAAGCTTTCTTT	CASSKAQGENTEAFF
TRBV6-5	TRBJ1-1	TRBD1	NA	TGTGCCAGCAGGGATCTGGGACAGGGTCGAGCTTTCTTT	CASRDLGQGRAFF
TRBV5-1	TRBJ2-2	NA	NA	TGCGCCAGCAGCGCCTGGACAGTGAACACCGGGGAGCTGTTTTTT	CASSAWTVNTGELFF
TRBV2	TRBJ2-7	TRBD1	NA	TGTGCCAGCACTATCGCGCCGGACAGGGTTTCCGAGCAGTACTTC	CASTIAPDRVSEQYF
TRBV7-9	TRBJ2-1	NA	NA	TGTGCCAGCAGTTATAGCCCCAATGAGCAGTTCTTC	CASSYSPNEQFF
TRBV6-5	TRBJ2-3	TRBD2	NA	TGTGCCAGCAGTTTTAGCGGGGGCACAGATACGCAGTATTTT	CASSFSGGTDTQYF
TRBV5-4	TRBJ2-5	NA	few	TGTGCCAGCAGCGAAACCGATCCCGGGGCCCAGTACTTC	CASSETDPGAQYF
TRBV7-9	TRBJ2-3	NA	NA	TGTGCCAGCACCCAAACAGATACGCAGTATTTT	CASTQTDTQYF
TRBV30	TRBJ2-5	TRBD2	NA	TGTGCCTGGGGGACTAGCGGGACGGGGACCCAGTACTTC	CAWGTSGTGTQYF
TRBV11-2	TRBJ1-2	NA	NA	TGTGCCAGCAGACGCGGGTTAGACTATGGCTACACCTTC	CASRRGLDYGYTF
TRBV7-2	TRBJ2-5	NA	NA	TGTGCCAGCAGCTTAGATAGGGGGAGTCCCCGGGAGACCCAGTACTTC	CASSLDRGSPRETQYF
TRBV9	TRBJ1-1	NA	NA	TGTGCCAGCAGCCCTTCCGACAGGAACACTGAAGCTTTCTTT	CASSPSDRNTEAFF
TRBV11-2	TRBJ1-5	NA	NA	TGTGCCAGCAGCTTGGGAGGAGGCAATCAGCCCCAGCATTTT	CASSLGGGNQPQHF
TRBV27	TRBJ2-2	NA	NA	TGTGCCAGCAGCTTGATACAAGGGGGTTATATGGACACCGGGGAGCTGTTTTTT	CASSLIQGGYMDTGELFF
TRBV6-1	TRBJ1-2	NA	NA	TGTGCCAGCAGTGAAGGAGTCGCGGTCGTTAATGGCTACACCTTC	CASSEGVAVVNGYTF
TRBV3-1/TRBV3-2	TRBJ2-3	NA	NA	TGTGCCAGCAGCCAAACCCCCCCACGGGAACGGAGCACAGATACGCAGTATTTT	CASSQTPPRERSTDTQYF
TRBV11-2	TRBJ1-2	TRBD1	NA	TGTGCCAGCAGCTTAGACACCCGGACAGGGAGCTATGGCTACACCTTC	CASSLDTRTGSYGYTF
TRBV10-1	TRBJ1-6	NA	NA	TGCGCCAGCAGTGAGTGCAGTGATAATTCACCCCTCCACTTT	CASSECSDNSPLHF
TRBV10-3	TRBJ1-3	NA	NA	TGTGCCATCTCGTCCCCCTCTGGAAACACCATATATTTT	CAISSPSGNTIYF
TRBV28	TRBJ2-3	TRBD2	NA	TGTGCCACATCCGGGACTAGCGGGGGGGCCAGGGGCACAGATACGCAGTATTTT	CATSGTSGGARGTDTQYF
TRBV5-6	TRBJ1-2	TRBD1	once	TGTGCCAGCAGCTTCGTACAGGGGGAAGGCTACACCTTC	CASSFVQGEGYTF
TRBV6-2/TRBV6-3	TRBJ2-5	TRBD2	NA	TGTGCCAGCAGTCGGAGACTAGCGGGAGGGGAGACCCAGTACTTC	CASSRRLAGGETQYF
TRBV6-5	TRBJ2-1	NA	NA	TGTGCCAGCAGCCAAAGGATCTGGGGGCGGATTGAGCAGTTCTTC	CASSQRIWGRIEQFF
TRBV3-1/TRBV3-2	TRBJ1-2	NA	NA	TGTGCCAGCAGCCAAGTCGCTCAGTATGGCTACACCTTC	CASSQVAQYGYTF
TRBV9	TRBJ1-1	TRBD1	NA	TGTGCCAGCAGCCTTAATGTGGGACAGGGGTATGAAGCTTTCTTT	CASSLNVGQGYEAFF
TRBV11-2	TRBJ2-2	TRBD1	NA	TGTGCCAGCAGCTTACTTCAGGGGGCCGGGGAGCTGTTTTTT	CASSLLQGAGELFF
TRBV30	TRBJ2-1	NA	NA	TGTGCCTGGAGTGTAAGGGACTCTAACTACAATGAGCAGTTCTTC	CAWSVRDSNYNEQFF
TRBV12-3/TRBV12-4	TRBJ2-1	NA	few	TGTGCCAGCAGTTTCTCTTCGGTTGGTGAGCAGTTCTTC	CASSFSSVGEQFF
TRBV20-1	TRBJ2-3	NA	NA	TGCAGTGCCAGACGGTCAGATACGCAGTATTTT	CSARRSDTQYF
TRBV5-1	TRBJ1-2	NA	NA	TGCGCCAGCAGCTTGTTTTCAGGCTCTAACTATGGCTACACCTTC	CASSLFSGSNYGYTF
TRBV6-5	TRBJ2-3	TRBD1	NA	TGTGCCAGCAGGATACAGGGGGACACAGATACGCAGTATTTT	CASRIQGDTDTQYF
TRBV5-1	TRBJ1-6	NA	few	TGCGCCAGCAGTTCAACGGGGGGGGATTCACCCCTCCACTTT	CASSSTGGDSPLHF
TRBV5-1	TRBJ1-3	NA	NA	TGCGCCAGCAGCTTGGACAGGGAAAACACCATATATTTT	CASSLDRENTIYF
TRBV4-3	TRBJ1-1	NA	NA	TGCGCCAGCAGCGGGCAGGGTATGATGGCTTTCTTT	CASSGQGMMAFF
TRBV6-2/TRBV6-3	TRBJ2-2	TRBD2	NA	TGTGCCAGCAGCCTCCAGACTAGCGGGGTGAACACCGGGGAGCTGTTTTTT	CASSLQTSGVNTGELFF
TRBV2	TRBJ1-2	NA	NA	TGTGCCAGCAGTGAAGTTTACAACGGGAACTATGGCTACACCTTC	CASSEVYNGNYGYTF
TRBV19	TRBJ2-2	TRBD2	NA	TGTGCCAGTAATACGGCGTTGGGTGCGGGAGGGCCCGTCGGGGAGCTGTTTTTT	CASNTALGAGGPVGELFF
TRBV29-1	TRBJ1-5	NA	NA	TGCAGCGTTGTTCAGGGGTTTAATCAGCCCCAGCATTTT	CSVVQGFNQPQHF
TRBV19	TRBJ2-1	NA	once	TGTGCCAGTACCCGGAGCTCCTACAATGAGCAGTTCTTC	CASTRSSYNEQFF
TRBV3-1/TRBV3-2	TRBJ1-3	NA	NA	TGTGCCAGCAGCCTAACGGCGGGCTCTATCCGTTTT	CASSLTAGSIRF
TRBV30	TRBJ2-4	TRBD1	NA	TGTGCCTGGAGTATCAATCCGGAACAGGGGCCACCCAAAAACATTCAGTACTTC	CAWSINPEQGPPKNIQYF
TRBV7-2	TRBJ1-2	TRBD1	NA	TGTGCCAGCAGCTTCCGACAGGGACAGCACGGCTACACCTTC	CASSFRQGQHGYTF
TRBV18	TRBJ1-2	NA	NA	TGTGCCAGCTCCCTAACTGACACTCGCTATGGCTACACCTTC	CASSLTDTRYGYTF
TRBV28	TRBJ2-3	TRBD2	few	TGTGCCAGCAGCCGAGCGGGAGGAACAGATACGCAGTATTTT	CASSRAGGTDTQYF
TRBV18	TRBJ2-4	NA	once	TGTGCCAGCTCACCACCCGGGGGAAAGGAGGCCAAAAACATTCAGTACTTC	CASSPPGGKEAKNIQYF
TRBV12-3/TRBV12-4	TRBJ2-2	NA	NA	TGTGCCAGCAGCCGTCCGAGGGGGGAGCTGTTTTTT	CASSRPRGELFF
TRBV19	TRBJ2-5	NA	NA	TGTGCCAGTAGTACCCTCTCCGGGACTCTCGGCGGGACCCAGTACTTC	CASSTLSGTLGGTQYF
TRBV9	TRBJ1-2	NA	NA	TGTGCCAGCAGCCCACGGGTGGGAGCTAACTATGGCTACACCTTC	CASSPRVGANYGYTF